The next 29 T cell receptor beta chains were all read from a single sample in a study of identical twins. TCRdb passed the 5' RACE reads through MiXCR, listing each CDR3 protein once. The sample has a few hundred thousand distinct CDR3 sequences; 12% are singletons. The same data also went into a second study, on yellow fever vaccine responses in identical twins.

The sequencing input was CD8+ T cells sorted from blood. Receptor source: a young woman in good health.

The V gene is TRBV20-1, the J gene TRBJ2-2, with 7 bases fitting TRBD2. Per the germline V gene, CDR1 is DFQATT and CDR2 is SNEGSKA (reference sequence). J gave up 0 bases and V 6 bases, and 7 bases lay outside the gene matches. The CDR3 has 15 residues. CDR3 residues: CSATDGGTNTGELFF. The DNA for the CDR3 is TGCAGTGCCACCGACGGGGGGACGAACACCGGGGAGCTGTTTTTT.

The V call is TRBV11-2, the J call TRBJ2-2; tentatively, D is TRBD1 or TRBD2 (5 bases each). The CDR3 runs to 21 residues. In germline, CDR1 is SGHAT, CDR2 FQNNGV. V shed 0 bases and J shed 2 bases, with 25 bases lying between them. The CDR3 region has the DNA TGTGCCAGCAGCTTAGAGGTCAGGGCAGGTCGGGAAGATCCCAACACCGGGGAGCTGTTTTTT. This codes for CASSLEVRAGREDPNTGELFF.

The chain employs TRBV12-3 or TRBV12-4 and TRBJ2-1, with 7 bases identical to TRBD2. This CDR3 region has 15 residues. Germline trimming cut 8 bases from V and 1 base from J; bases unmatched to any gene: 8. The CDR3 bases are TGTGCCAGCGAGCACGGGAGGAGGTCCTACAATGAGCAGTTCTTC. Its protein product is CASEHGRRSYNEQFF.

The genes are TRBV6-1 and TRBJ2-7; D is unresolved. Germline V lookup: CDR1 MNHNS, CDR2 SASEGT. The CDR3 runs to 14 residues. Trimming stripped 8 bases from V and 0 bases from J, with 14 bases between. The CDR3 DNA sequence: TGTGCCAGCTCAGAGCTTCTAACCTCCTACGAGCAGTACGTC. Translating gives CASSELLTSYEQYV.

There are a few counts of this clonotype. V and J are TRBV15 and TRBJ1-2; 7 bases map to TRBD1. V shed 5 bases, J shed 4 bases, and the junction held 4 bases outside the gene matches. CDR1 is LNHNV, CDR2 YYDKDF, per germline (reference sequence). The CDR3 runs 13 residues. The CDR3 DNA sequence: TGTGCCACCAGCTACAGGACAGGCTATGGCTACACCTTC. Translation gives CATSYRTGYGYTF. The whole variable domain, remainder taken from reference TRBV15 and TRBJ1-2, is DAMVIQNPRYQVTQFGKPVTLSCSQTLNHNVMYWYQQKSSQAPKLLFHYYDKDFNNEADTPDNFQSRRPNTSFCFLDIRSPGLGDTAMYLCATSYRTGYGYTFGSGTRLTVV.

The chain carries TRBV7-9 and TRBJ2-7, with a possible D match to TRBD1 (6 bases). Per the germline V gene, CDR1 is SEHNR and CDR2 is FQNEAQ (reference sequence). The V end was cut by 7 bases, the J end by 0 bases, with 16 bases between. CDR3 length equals 15 residues. CDR3 coding DNA: TGTGCCAGCACCCCATTAGACAGGTACTCCTACGAGCAGTACTTC. Protein product: CASTPLDRYSYEQYF.

This rearrangement joins TRBV27 to TRBJ1-5; D perhaps matches TRBD1 (5 bases). Germline V lookup: CDR1 MNHEY, CDR2 SMNVEV (reference sequence). The CDR3 runs 15 residues. Trimming took 2 bases from V and 4 from J, leaving 12 bases between them. CDR3: CASSLRDGQNQPQHF. The DNA for the CDR3 is TGTGCCAGCAGTTTAAGGGACGGGCAGAATCAGCCCCAGCATTTT.

The chain employs TRBV11-2 and TRBJ2-1, with 10 nucleotides matching TRBD2. The CDR3 consists of 15 residues. Germline V gene sequence: CDR1 SGHAT, CDR2 FQNNGV. V was clipped by 2 bases and J by 4 bases; unmatched bases: 2. The CDR3 reads CASSLSGGDYNEQFF. The DNA of the CDR3 is TGTGCCAGCAGCTTAAGCGGGGGGGATTACAATGAGCAGTTCTTC.

V and J are TRBV10-1 and TRBJ2-1; D ambiguous. This CDR3 is built from 14 residues. Germline lookup yields CDR1 WNHNN and CDR2 SYGVQD (reference sequence). Trimming shortened V by 7 bases and J by 7 bases, and 17 bases separated the two germline ends. The CDR3 protein is CASTKGALGNEQFF. The DNA of the CDR3 is TGCGCCAGCACAAAAGGCGCATTGGGAAATGAGCAGTTCTTC.

The chain uses TRBV6-4 and TRBJ1-1, with 7 bases aligning to TRBD1. The CDR3 has 13 amino acids. Germline assignment: CDR1 MRHNA and CDR2 SNTAGT. Trimming at V came to 6 bases and at J to 6 bases, leaving 7 bases not matched to a gene. In DNA, the CDR3 is TGTGCCAGCAGACGGGACAGCTACGCTGAAGCTTTCTTT. Its protein is CASRRDSYAEAFF.

The chain is built from TRBV20-1 and TRBJ1-5; D might be TRBD1 (6 bases). From germline, CDR1 is DFQATT and CDR2 SNEGSKA (reference sequence). This CDR3 is 15 amino acids long. V was cut by 0 bases and J by 6 bases, with 15 bases left in between. CDR3 region: CSARDWGGAGQPQHF. As DNA, the CDR3 is TGCAGTGCTAGAGATTGGGGGGGCGCGGGTCAGCCCCAGCATTTT.

This chain connects TRBV21-1 to TRBJ2-7; the D call of TRBD1 is as the table states it, not checked on the DNA. TRBV21-1 is given as a pseudogene. The CDR3 runs 15 residues. The CDR3 spells CASSKVGAKFYEQYF. CDR3 sequence (DNA): TGTGCCAGCAGCAAAGTAGGGGCCAAATTTTACGAGCAGTACTTC.

This clonotype was detected a few times. The chain joins TRBV5-1 to TRBJ1-1; a possible D gene is TRBD1 (5 bases). This CDR3 has 15 residues. Germline loops: CDR1 SGHRS, CDR2 YFSETQ. Trimming cost V 3 bases and J 1 base, with 13 bases left between them. CDR3 residues: CASSWTGGGNTEAFF. CDR3 DNA: TGCGCCAGCAGCTGGACCGGGGGGGGGAACACTGAAGCTTTCTTT. Drawing the rest from reference TRBV5-1 and TRBJ1-1, the complete variable domain is KAGVTQTPRYLIKTRGQQVTLSCSPISGHRSVSWYQQTPGQGLQFLFEYFSETQRNKGNFPGRFSGRQFSNSRSEMNVSTLELGDSALYLCASSWTGGGNTEAFFGQGTRLTVV.

This clonotype has a handful of counts. This sequence joins TRBV28 and TRBJ2-7; TRBD1 matches 8 bases. The germline gives CDR1 MDHEN, CDR2 SYDVKM. This CDR3 comprises 15 residues. J was trimmed by 1 base and V by 6 bases; bases with no gene match: 8. The CDR3 loop reads CASRIWTGKSYEQYF. For the CDR3, the DNA is TGTGCCAGCAGAATCTGGACAGGGAAGTCCTACGAGCAGTACTTC.

The chain recombines TRBV20-1 with TRBJ2-7; D tentatively reads TRBD1 or TRBD2 (5 bases each). The germline V gene encodes CDR1 DFQATT and CDR2 SNEGSKA (reference sequence). The CDR3 has 12 residues. Trimming shortened V by 3 bases and J by 3 bases, and 9 bases separated the two germline ends. CDR3 protein: CSARGDSYEQYF. The CDR3 bases are TGCAGTGCTAGGGGAGACAGCTACGAGCAGTACTTC.

At least ten counts were recorded for this clonotype. The rearrangement joins TRBV9 to TRBJ2-2; D perhaps matches TRBD1 (5 bases). The germline CDR1 and CDR2 sequences are SGDLS and YYNGEE. The V end lost 0 bases, the J end lost 7 bases, and 7 bases lay between the germline ends. The CDR3 is 13 amino acids. CDR3 region: CASSVEGFGELFF. In nucleotides, the CDR3 is TGTGCCAGCAGCGTAGAGGGGTTCGGGGAGCTGTTTTTT.

The chain employs TRBV15 and TRBJ1-6, with a possible D match to TRBD1 (5 bases). The CDR3 is made up of 17 amino acids. Germline CDR1 is LNHNV and CDR2 is YYDKDF (reference sequence). The ends were cut back, 0 bases at V and 7 bases at J, with 16 bases in the middle. This chain's CDR3 is CATSRDQIGQPNSPLHF. The DNA of the CDR3 is TGTGCCACCAGCAGAGATCAAATTGGACAACCAAATTCACCCCTCCACTTT.

DNA for the CDR3: TGCAGTGCTAGAGATCTAACGCACACTGAAGCTTTCTTT. It is translated as CSARDLTHTEAFF. J is TRBJ1-1 and V is TRBV20-1, with unresolved D. The CDR3 spans 13 residues. The germline V gene has CDR1 DFQATT and CDR2 SNEGSKA (reference sequence). The V end was cut by 0 bases, the J end by 3 bases, with 8 bases between.

This clonotype occurred many times. The chain is built from TRBV12-3 or TRBV12-4 and TRBJ2-7; D not resolved. Trimming shortened V by 9 bases and J by 4 bases, and 10 bases separated the two germline ends. CDR3 length: 11 amino acids. DNA of the CDR3: TGTGCCAGTGGGTCCGTGTACGAGCAGTACTTC. It translates to CASGSVYEQYF.

The table lists this clonotype with many counts. CDR3 region: CASSQLTQVFRNEQFF. CDR3 sequence (DNA): TGCGCCAGCAGCCAGTTAACTCAGGTCTTTCGGAATGAGCAGTTCTTC. The V gene is TRBV4-1, the J gene TRBJ2-1, with D hard to call. The CDR3 has 16 amino acids. V was trimmed by 3 bases and J by 7 bases, leaving 19 bases between them. Germline values: CDR1 MGHRA, CDR2 YSYEKL.

J is TRBJ2-2 and V is TRBV29-1; D is ambiguous. The germline V gene encodes CDR1 SQVTM and CDR2 ANQGSEA. V was shortened by 4 bases and J by 1 base, with 4 bases between the two germline ends. This CDR3 is built from 12 residues. In nucleotides, the CDR3 is TGCAGCGTTGCCCGGAACACCGGGGAGCTGTTTTTT. It yields the protein CSVARNTGELFF.

This clonotype was detected a few times. The V gene is TRBV9, the J gene TRBJ2-1; D might be TRBD2 (5 bases). In germline, CDR1 is SGDLS, CDR2 YYNGEE. V lost 0 bases and J lost 1, with 11 bases in between. This CDR3 is 16 amino acids long. CDR3 protein: CASSVGGAGSYNEQFF. The CDR3 region has the DNA TGTGCCAGCAGCGTAGGAGGTGCGGGTTCCTACAATGAGCAGTTCTTC.

The chain uses TRBV24-1 and TRBJ1-2; D is unclear. The CDR3 runs to 11 residues. Germline assignment: CDR1 KGHDR and CDR2 SFDVKD. Trimming shortened V by 3 bases and J by 10 bases, and 8 bases separated the two germline ends. The CDR3 sequence is CATSDTMIYTF. As DNA, the CDR3 is TGTGCCACCAGTGATACAATGATCTACACCTTC.

This clonotype has just a few counts. In nucleotides, the CDR3 is TGTGCCAGCAGTCTAACTCTCCGGGGGCTAAGTTCCTACGAGCAGTACTTC. Its translation is CASSLTLRGLSSYEQYF. V is TRBV6-5 and J is TRBJ2-7, with D tentatively TRBD1 or TRBD2 (6 bases each). With 5 bases removed from V and 1 base from J, the gap between germline ends came to 21 bases. This CDR3 contains 17 residues. Germline lookup yields CDR1 MNHEY and CDR2 SVGAGI.

This clonotype was observed at least ten times. The rearrangement links TRBV27 to TRBJ2-5, with 8 bases matching TRBD2. V lost 8 bases to trimming and J lost 2 bases; unmatched junction nucleotides: 7. This CDR3 is 14 amino acids long. CDR1 and CDR2 (germline): MNHEY, SMNVEV (reference sequence). The CDR3 DNA sequence: TGTGCCAGCCCCGGGAGGGGTCAACAAGAGACCCAGTACTTC. It encodes CASPGRGQQETQYF.

This clonotype was seen ten or more times. The V call is TRBV27, the J call TRBJ2-7; no clear D. Germline-derived CDR1 and CDR2 are MNHEY and SMNVEV (reference sequence). The CDR3 runs 14 residues. V was cut by 2 bases and J by 0 bases, with 8 bases left in between. CDR3 sequence: CASSLKSYSYEQYF. The CDR3 bases are TGTGCCAGCAGTTTAAAAAGTTACTCCTACGAGCAGTACTTC.

This chain joins TRBV2 and TRBJ2-2, with 7 bases that match TRBD1. The V gene's germline CDR1 is SNHLY and CDR2 FYNNEI. V trimming: 6 bases; J trimming: 0 bases; junction bases outside the gene matches: 4. The CDR3 covers 15 residues. Here the CDR3 reads CASREGAANTGELFF. DNA of the CDR3: TGTGCCAGCAGAGAGGGGGCGGCGAACACCGGGGAGCTGTTTTTT.

This clonotype was seen more than once but under ten times. The rearrangement links TRBV6-5 to TRBJ1-1, with D possibly being TRBD1 (6 bases). From germline, CDR1 is MNHEY and CDR2 SVGAGI. Trimming stripped 3 bases from V and 0 bases from J, with 11 bases between. The length of the CDR3 is 15 residues. CDR3 coding DNA: TGTGCCAGCAGTTATATTCGGGGGCTGAACACTGAAGCTTTCTTT. It encodes CASSYIRGLNTEAFF.

The V gene is TRBV6-1, the J gene TRBJ1-4, with 7 bases lining up with TRBD1. This CDR3 is 15 amino acids long. CDR1 and CDR2 (germline): MNHNS, SASEGT. The V and J ends lost 6 bases and 3 bases, in that order; junction bases with no gene match: 7. The CDR3 DNA reads as TGTGCCAGCAGGCCTCGACAGGGCTCTAATGAAAAACTGTTTTTT. Translated: CASRPRQGSNEKLFF.